The clone carrying this TCR beta chain occurred a few times. Antigen unknown. TCR alpha and TCR beta cDNA libraries with sample barcodes and UMIs came from 5'RACE using constant-segment primers. Using its own MiXCR run on the 5' RACE reads, TCRdb lists one record per CDR3 protein. The sample gives about 390,000 distinct CDR3 sequences, about 16% of which show up once; 20% to 25% is in the top ten. This sample was taken from a study of T-cell memory formation after mild COVID-19. Points from the study as a whole: For contracting clones, CD4+ ones sat mainly in CM and EM, CD8+ in EMRA. Clones contracting across day 15 to 85 had a balanced CD4/CD8 profile; later expanding clones leaned CD4+.

This CDR3 is built from 12 residues. Between the trimmed V and J ends, which lost 6 bases and 4 bases, there was a span of 8 bases. This sequence was found in a man in his late teens or twenties who had mild COVID-19 (a few samples of this study predate the infection). Cell type and time point are not known. The sequenced material came from PBMCs or a T cell subset sorted from them (not recorded which). The chain has TRBV12-3 or TRBV12-4 and TRBJ2-3; D not certain. Written as DNA, the CDR3 is TGTGCCAGCAGCCAGGAAGCAGATACGCAGTATTTT. Encoded protein: CASSQEADTQYF.